This T cell receptor beta chain was captured in a study of Ad26.COV2.S vaccination and SARS-CoV-2 variants. The overall study: Donor participated within the Ad26.COV2.S arm of the COV1001 trial.

Treatment: over 15 received Ad26.COV2.S at low or high dose, single or two shots; a few received placebo; per-sample allocation not given. Samples analyzed were those drawn on day 63 after the first vaccine or placebo injection. The CDR3 is 12 amino acids. V dropped 7 bases and J dropped 7 bases, with 13 bases sitting between them. Here immunoSEQ multiplex PCR was the method, and the copy in TCRdb shows in-frame clones only, minus some. The top ten hold roughly 3.5% of the sample, which has 290,000 or so clones, about 90% seen once. The TCR sequence derives from a person aged 18 to 65 who received the Ad26.COV2.S COVID-19 vaccine or a placebo. The chain combines TRBV12-3 or TRBV12-4 with TRBJ2-5; D is unresolved. Here the sequenced sample was peripheral blood, taken in a trial of Ad26.COV2.S vaccine versus placebo. The CDR3 sequence: CASNRGLGTQYF. The CDR3 bases are TGTGCCAGCAACCGTGGCCTAGGGACCCAGTACTTC.